Listed here is a single TCR beta chain. The antigen is unknown. Germline CDR1 reads SNHLY; CDR2 reads FYNNEI. CDR3 length equals 14 residues. After removal of 3 bases from V and 5 bases from J, the junction contained 5 bases not matched to a gene. This sample was taken from a study of CD8+CD57+ T cells in acquired aplastic anemia. Study-wide background: Mean DNA quantity obtained from sorted CD4+ and CD8+ cells was 2.5 to 4 ug.

Profiles of TCR beta VDJ and CDR3 were generated from a genomic DNA template. TCRdb ran MiXCR on the reads and lists one entry per CDR3 protein. This table has 250,000 to 300,000 distinct CDR3 sequences, under 65% appearing once. Patients who underwent sequencing had shown CD8+CD57+ cell expansion by flow cytometry. Severe acquired aplastic anemia was present in every patient. Blood sampling was performed on the patients, and none of them had received therapy by then. The study, taken as a whole, reports: Patients did not significantly differ from controls in CD8+ Simpson's diversity.

The rearrangement uses TRBV2 and TRBJ2-7; TRBD1 matches at 9 bases. The origin of this receptor is a human donor with aplastic anemia. The specimen sequenced was sorted CD4+, CD8+, or CD8+CD57+ T cells (not recorded which) from PBMCs. The CDR3 bases are TGTGCCAGCAGTGACGGGACAGGGCCCAACGAGCAGTACTTC. Translating gives CASSDGTGPNEQYF.